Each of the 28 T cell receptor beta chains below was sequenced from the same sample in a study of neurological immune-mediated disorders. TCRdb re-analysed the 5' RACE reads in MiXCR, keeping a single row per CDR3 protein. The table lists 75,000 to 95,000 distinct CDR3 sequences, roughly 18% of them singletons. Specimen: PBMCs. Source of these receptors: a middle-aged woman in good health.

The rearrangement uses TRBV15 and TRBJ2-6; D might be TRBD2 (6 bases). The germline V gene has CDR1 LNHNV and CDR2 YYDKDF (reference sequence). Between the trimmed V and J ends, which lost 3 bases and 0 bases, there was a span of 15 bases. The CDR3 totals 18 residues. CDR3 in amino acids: CATSSPWRGPSGANVLTF. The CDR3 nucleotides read TGTGCCACCAGCAGCCCTTGGAGGGGACCCTCTGGGGCCAACGTCCTGACTTTC.

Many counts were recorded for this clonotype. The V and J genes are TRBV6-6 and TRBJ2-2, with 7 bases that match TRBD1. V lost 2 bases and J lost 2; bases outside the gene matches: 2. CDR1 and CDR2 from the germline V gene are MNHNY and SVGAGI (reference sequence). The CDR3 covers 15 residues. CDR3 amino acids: CASSYDRANTGELFF. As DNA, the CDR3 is TGTGCCAGCAGTTACGACAGGGCTAACACCGGGGAGCTGTTTTTT.

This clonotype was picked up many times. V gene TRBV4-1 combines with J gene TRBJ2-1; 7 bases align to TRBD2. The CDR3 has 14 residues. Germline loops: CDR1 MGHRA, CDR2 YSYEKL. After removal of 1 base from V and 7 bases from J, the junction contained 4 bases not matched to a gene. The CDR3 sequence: CASSQVLGGNEQFF. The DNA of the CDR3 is TGCGCCAGCAGCCAAGTTCTCGGGGGGAATGAGCAGTTCTTC.

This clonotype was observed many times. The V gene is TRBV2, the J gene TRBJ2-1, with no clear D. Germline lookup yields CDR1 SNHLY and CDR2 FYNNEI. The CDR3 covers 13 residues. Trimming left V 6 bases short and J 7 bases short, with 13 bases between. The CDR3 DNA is TGTGCCAGCAGGGCAAGGCAGACGAATGAGCAGTTCTTC. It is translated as CASRARQTNEQFF.

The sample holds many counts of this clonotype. The CDR3 spells CASRGTSGGTDTQYF. The CDR3 region has the DNA TGTGCCAGCAGGGGGACTAGCGGGGGCACAGATACGCAGTATTTT. The chain combines TRBV6-6 with TRBJ2-3; 13 positions match TRBD2. This CDR3 is built from 15 residues. Germline CDR1 and CDR2: MNHNY and SVGAGI (reference sequence). Trimming took 6 bases from V and 1 from J; bases not matched to a gene: 1.

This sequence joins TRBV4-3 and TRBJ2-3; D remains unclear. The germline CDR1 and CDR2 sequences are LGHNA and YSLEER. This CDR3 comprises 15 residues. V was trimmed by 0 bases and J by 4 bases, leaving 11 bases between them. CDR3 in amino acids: CASSQEGQSPDTQYF. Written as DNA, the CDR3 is TGCGCCAGCAGCCAAGAGGGCCAGAGCCCAGATACGCAGTATTTT.

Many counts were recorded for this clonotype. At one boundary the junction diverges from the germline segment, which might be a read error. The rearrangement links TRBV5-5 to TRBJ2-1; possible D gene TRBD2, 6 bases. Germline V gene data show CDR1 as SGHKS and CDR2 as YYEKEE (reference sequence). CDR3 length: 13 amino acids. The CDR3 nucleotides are TGTGCCAGCAGCCCGGCTCGGGGGATGCGGGAACTCTTC. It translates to CASSPARGMRELF. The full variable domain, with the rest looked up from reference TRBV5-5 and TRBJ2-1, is DAGVTQSPTHLIKTRGQQVTLRCSPISGHKSVSWYQQVLGQGPQFIFQYYEKEERGRGNFPDRFSARQFPNYSSELNVNALLLGDSALYLCASSPARGMRELFGPGTRLTVL.

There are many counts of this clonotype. The CDR3 is CASSPTYSRNTEAFF. The CDR3 nucleotides are TGTGCCAGCAGTCCCACGTACTCAAGGAACACTGAAGCTTTCTTT. This rearrangement joins TRBV12-3 or TRBV12-4 to TRBJ1-1; D call uncertain. V was clipped by 5 bases and J by 1 base, with 14 bases between them. CDR3 length: 15 residues.

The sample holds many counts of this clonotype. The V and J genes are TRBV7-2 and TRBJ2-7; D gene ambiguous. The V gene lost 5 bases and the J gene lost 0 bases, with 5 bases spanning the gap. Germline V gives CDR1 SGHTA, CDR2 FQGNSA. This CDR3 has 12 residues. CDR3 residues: CASSPSSYEQYF. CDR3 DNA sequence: TGTGCCAGCAGCCCTAGCTCCTACGAGCAGTACTTC.

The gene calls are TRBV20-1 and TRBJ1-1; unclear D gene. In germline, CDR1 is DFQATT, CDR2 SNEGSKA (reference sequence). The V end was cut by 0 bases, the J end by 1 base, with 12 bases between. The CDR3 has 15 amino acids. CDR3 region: CSARELGQPNTEAFF. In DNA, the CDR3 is TGCAGTGCTAGAGAATTGGGCCAGCCGAACACTGAAGCTTTCTTT.

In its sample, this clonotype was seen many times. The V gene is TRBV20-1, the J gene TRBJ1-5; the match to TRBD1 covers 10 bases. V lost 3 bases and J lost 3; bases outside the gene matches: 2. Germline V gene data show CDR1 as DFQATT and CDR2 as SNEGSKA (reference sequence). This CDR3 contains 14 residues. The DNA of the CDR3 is TGCAGTGCTAGCCGACAGGGGGCCAATCAGCCCCAGCATTTT. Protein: CSASRQGANQPQHF.

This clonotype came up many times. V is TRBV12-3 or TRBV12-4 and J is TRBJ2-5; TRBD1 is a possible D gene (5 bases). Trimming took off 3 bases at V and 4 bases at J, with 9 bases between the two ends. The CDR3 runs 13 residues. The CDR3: CASSFPGRETQYF. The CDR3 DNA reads TGTGCCAGCAGTTTCCCAGGGCGAGAGACCCAGTACTTC.

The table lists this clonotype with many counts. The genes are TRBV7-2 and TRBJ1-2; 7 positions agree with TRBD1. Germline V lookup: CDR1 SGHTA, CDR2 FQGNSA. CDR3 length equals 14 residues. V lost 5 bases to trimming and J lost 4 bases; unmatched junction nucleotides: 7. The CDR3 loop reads CASSRQGGGYGYTF. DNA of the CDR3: TGTGCCAGCAGCCGACAGGGAGGGGGCTATGGCTACACCTTC.

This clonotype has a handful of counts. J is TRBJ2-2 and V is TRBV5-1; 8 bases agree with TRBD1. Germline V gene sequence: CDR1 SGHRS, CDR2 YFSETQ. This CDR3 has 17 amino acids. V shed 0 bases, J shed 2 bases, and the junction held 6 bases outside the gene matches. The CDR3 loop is CASSLVPGQDNTGELFF. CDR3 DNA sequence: TGCGCCAGCAGCTTGGTCCCGGGACAGGATAACACCGGGGAGCTGTTTTTT. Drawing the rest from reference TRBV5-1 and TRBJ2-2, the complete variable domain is KAGVTQTPRYLIKTRGQQVTLSCSPISGHRSVSWYQQTPGQGLQFLFEYFSETQRNKGNFPGRFSGRQFSNSRSEMNVSTLELGDSALYLCASSLVPGQDNTGELFFGEGSRLTVL.

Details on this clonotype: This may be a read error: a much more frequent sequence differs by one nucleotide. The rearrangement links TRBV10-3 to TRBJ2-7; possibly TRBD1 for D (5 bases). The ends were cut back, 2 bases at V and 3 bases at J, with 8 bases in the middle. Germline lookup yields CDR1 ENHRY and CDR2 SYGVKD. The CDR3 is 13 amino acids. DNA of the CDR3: TGTGCCATCAGTGAGCGGACATACTACGAGCAGTACTTC. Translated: CAISERTYYEQYF.

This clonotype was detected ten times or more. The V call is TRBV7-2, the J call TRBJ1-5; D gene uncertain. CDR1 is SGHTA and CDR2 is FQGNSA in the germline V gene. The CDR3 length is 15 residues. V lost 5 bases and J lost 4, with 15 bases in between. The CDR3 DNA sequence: TGTGCCAGCAGCCCTGGCAGTATAGCAAATCAGCCCCAGCATTTT. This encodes CASSPGSIANQPQHF.

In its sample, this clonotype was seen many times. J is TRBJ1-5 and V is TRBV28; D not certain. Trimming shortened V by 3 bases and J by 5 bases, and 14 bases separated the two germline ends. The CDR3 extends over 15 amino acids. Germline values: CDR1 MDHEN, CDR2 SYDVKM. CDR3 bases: TGTGCCAGCAGTTTTAGGCGGGTTGAAGATCAGCCCCAGCATTTT. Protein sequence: CASSFRRVEDQPQHF.

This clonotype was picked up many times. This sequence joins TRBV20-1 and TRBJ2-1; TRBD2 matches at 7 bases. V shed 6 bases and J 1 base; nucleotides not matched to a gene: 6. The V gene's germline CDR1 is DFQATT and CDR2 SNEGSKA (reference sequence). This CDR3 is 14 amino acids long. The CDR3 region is CSAVSGDSYNEQFF. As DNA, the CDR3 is TGCAGTGCGGTAAGCGGGGATTCCTACAATGAGCAGTTCTTC.

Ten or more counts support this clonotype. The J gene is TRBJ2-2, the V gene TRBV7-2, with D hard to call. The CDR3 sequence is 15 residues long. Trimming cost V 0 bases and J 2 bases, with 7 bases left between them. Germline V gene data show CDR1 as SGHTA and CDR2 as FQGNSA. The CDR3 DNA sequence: TGTGCCAGCAGCTTAGCCCCTCTTAACACCGGGGAGCTGTTTTTT. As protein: CASSLAPLNTGELFF. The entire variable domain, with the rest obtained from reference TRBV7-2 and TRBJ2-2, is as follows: GAGVSQSPSNKVTEKGKDVELRCDPISGHTALYWYRQSLGQGLEFLIYFQGNSAPDKSGLPSDRFSAERTGGSVSTLTIQRTQQEDSAVYLCASSLAPLNTGELFFGEGSRLTVL.

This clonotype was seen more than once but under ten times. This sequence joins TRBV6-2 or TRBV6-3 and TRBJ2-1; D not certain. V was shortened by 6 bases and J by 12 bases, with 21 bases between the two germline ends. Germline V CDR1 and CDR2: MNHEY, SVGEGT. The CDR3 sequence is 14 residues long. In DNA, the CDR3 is TGTGCCAGCAGCCGGACCTGGGCGGATGAAGGGCAGTTCTTC. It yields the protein CASSRTWADEGQFF.

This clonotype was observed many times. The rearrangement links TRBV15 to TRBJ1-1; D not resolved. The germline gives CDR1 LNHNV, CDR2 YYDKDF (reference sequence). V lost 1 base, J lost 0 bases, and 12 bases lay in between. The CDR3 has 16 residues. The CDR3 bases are TGTGCCACCAGCAGAGGAGGGTTTCTCATGAACACTGAAGCTTTCTTT. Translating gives CATSRGGFLMNTEAFF.

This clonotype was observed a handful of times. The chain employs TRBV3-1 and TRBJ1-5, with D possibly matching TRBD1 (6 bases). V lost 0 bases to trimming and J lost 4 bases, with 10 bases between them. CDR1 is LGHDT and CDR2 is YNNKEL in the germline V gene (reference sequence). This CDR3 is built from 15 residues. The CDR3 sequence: CASSQDATGNQPQHF. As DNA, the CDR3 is TGTGCCAGCAGCCAAGATGCAACAGGGAATCAGCCCCAGCATTTT.

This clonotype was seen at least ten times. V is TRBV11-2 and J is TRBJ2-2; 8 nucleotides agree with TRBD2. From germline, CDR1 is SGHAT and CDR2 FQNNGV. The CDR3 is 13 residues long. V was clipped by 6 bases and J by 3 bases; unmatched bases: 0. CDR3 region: CASRRGDTGELFF. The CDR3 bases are TGTGCCAGCAGGCGGGGGGACACCGGGGAGCTGTTTTTT.

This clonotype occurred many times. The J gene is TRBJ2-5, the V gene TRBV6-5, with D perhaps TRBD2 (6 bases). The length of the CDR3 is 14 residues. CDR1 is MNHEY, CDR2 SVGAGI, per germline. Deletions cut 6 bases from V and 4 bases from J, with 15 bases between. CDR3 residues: CASRVAVQPETQYF. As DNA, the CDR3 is TGTGCCAGCAGGGTAGCGGTGCAACCAGAGACCCAGTACTTC.

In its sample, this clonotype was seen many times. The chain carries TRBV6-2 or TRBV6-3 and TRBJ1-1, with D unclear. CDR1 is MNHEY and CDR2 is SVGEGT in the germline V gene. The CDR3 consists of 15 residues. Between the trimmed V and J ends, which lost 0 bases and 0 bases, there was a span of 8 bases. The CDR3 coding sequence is TGTGCCAGCAGTTACTCAGGGTTCCTGAACACTGAAGCTTTCTTT. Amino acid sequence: CASSYSGFLNTEAFF.

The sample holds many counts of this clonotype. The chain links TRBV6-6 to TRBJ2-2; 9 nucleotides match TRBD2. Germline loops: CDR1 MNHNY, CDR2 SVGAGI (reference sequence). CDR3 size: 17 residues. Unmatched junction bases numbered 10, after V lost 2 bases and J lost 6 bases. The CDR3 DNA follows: TGTGCCAGCAGTTACGCGTCCATGCGGGGGGGCCCCGGGGAGCTGTTTTTT. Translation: CASSYASMRGGPGELFF.

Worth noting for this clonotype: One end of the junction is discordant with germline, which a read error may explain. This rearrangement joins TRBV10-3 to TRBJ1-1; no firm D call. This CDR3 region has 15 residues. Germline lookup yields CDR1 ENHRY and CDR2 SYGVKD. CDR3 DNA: TGTGCCATCAGAGAGTCGGAAGGTAGTCTTACAGAAGCTTTCTTT. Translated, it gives CAIRESEGSLTEAFF.

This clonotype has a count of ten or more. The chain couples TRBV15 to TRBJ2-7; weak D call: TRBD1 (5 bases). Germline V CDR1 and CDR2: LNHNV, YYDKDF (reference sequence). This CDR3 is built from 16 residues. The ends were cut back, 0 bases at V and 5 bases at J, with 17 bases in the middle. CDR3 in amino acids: CATSRDRMQRGNEQYV. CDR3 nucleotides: TGTGCCACCAGCAGAGATCGGATGCAAAGGGGTAACGAGCAGTACGTC.